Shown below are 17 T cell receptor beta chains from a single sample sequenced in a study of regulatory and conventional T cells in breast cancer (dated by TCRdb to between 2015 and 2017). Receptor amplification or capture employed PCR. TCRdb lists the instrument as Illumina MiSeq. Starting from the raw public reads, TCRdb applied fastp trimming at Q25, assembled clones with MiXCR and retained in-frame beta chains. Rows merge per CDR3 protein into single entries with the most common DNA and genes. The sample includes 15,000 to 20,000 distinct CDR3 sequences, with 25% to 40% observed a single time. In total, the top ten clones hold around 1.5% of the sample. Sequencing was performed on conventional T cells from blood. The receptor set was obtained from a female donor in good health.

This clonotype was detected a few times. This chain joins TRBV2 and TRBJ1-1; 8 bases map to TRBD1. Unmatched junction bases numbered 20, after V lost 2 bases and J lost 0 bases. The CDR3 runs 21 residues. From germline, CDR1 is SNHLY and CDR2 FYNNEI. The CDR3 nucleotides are TGTGCCAGCAGTGAACCCCCCTTCCGACAGGGGATAAGGGAAATGAACACTGAAGCTTTCTTT. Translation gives CASSEPPFRQGIREMNTEAFF. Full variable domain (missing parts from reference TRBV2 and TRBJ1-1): EPEVTQTPSHQVTQMGQEVILRCVPISNHLYFYWYRQILGQKVEFLVSFYNNEISEKSEIFDDQFSVERPDGSNFTLKIRSTKLEDSAMYFCASSEPPFRQGIREMNTEAFFGQGTRLTVV.

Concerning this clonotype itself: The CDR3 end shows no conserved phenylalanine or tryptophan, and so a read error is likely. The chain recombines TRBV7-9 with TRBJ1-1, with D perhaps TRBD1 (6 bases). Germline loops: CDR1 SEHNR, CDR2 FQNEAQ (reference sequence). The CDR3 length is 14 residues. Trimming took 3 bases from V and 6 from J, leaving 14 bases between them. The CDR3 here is CASSFEGVGAEAFY. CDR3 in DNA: TGTGCCAGCAGCTTCGAGGGGGTCGGAGCTGAAGCTTTCTAT.

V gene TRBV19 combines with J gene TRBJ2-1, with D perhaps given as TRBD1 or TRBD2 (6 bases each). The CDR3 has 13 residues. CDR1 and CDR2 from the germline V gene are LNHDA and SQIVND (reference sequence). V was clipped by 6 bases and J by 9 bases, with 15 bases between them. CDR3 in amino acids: CASSRGPAREQFF. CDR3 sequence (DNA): TGTGCCAGTAGCCGGGGGCCAGCCCGTGAGCAGTTCTTC. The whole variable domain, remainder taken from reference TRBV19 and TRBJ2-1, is DGGITQSPKYLFRKEGQNVTLSCEQNLNHDAMYWYRQDPGQGLRLIYYSQIVNDFQKGDIAEGYSVSREKKESFPLTVTSAQKNPTAFYLCASSRGPAREQFFGPGTRLTVL.

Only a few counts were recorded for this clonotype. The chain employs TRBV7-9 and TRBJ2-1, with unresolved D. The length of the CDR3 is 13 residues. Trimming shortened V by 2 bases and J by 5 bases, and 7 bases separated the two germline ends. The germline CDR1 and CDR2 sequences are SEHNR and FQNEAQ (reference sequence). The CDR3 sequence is CASSLNRDNEQFF. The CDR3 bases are TGTGCCAGCAGCTTAAACCGGGACAATGAGCAGTTCTTC.

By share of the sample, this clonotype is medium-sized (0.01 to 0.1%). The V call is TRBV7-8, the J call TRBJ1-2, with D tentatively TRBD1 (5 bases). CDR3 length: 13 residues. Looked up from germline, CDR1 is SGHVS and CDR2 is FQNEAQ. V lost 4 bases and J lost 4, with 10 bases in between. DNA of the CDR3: TGTGCCAGCAGCTCCCCAGGGTTCTATGGCTACACCTTC. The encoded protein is CASSSPGFYGYTF.

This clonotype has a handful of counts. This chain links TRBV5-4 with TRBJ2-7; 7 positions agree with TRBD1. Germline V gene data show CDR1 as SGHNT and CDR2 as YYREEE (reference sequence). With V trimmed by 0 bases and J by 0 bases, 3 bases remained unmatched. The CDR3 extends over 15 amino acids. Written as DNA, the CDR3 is TGTGCCAGCAGCTTGGGGGGACAGAGCTCCTACGAGCAGTACTTC. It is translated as CASSLGGQSSYEQYF.

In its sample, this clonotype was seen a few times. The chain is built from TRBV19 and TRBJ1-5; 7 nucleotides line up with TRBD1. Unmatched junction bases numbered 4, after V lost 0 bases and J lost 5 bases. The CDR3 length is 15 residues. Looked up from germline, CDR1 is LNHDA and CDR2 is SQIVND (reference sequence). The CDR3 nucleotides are TGTGCCAGTAGTATAGACAACAGGGGCTATCAGCCCCAGCATTTT. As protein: CASSIDNRGYQPQHF.

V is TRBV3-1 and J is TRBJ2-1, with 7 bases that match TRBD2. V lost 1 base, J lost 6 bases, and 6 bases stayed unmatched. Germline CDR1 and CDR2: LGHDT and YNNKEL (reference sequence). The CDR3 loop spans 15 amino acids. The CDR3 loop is CASSQARTSRNEQFF. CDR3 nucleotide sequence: TGTGCCAGCAGCCAAGCTAGGACTAGTCGCAATGAGCAGTTCTTC.

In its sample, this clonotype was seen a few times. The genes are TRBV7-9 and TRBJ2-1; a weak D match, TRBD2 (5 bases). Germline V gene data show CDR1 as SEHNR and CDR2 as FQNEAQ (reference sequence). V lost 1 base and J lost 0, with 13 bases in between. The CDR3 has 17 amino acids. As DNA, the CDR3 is TGTGCCAGCAGCTTAGTTGCGGGCACCCTCTCCTACAATGAGCAGTTCTTC. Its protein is CASSLVAGTLSYNEQFF. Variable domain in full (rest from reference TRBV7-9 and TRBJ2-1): DTGVSQNPRHKITKRGQNVTFRCDPISEHNRLYWYRQTLGQGPEFLTYFQNEAQLEKSRLLSDRFSAERPKGSFSTLEIQRTEQGDSAMYLCASSLVAGTLSYNEQFFGPGTRLTVL.

CDR3 protein: CASSLTRGGETQYF. In DNA form, the CDR3 reads TGCGCCAGCAGCTTGACCAGGGGAGGAGAGACCCAGTACTTC. The chain uses TRBV5-1 and TRBJ2-5; D possibly uses TRBD1 or TRBD2 (6 bases each). This CDR3 comprises 14 residues. The germline gives CDR1 SGHRS, CDR2 YFSETQ. The V and J ends lost 1 base and 4 bases respectively, with 11 bases between them.

CDR3 sequence reads: CASSQNGRNTIYF. The DNA of the CDR3 is TGTGCCAGCAGCCAGAATGGTCGAAACACCATATATTTT. The V gene is TRBV3-1, the J gene TRBJ1-3; D gene ambiguous. Germline CDR1 reads LGHDT; CDR2 reads YNNKEL (reference sequence). There are 13 residues in the CDR3. Trimming took 3 bases from V and 5 from J, leaving 8 bases between them.

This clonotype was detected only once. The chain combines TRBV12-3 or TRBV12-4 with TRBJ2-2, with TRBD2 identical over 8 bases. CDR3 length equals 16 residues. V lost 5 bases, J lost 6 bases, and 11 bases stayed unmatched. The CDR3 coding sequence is TGTGCCAGCAGTATACTAGCGGTAAAGTTCTCCGGGGAGCTGTTTTTT. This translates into CASSILAVKFSGELFF.

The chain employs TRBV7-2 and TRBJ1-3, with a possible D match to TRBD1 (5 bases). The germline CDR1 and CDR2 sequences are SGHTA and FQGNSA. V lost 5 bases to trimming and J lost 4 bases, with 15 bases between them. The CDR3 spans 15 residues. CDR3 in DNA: TGTGCCAGCAGCGCCGGGACTGGTGGGGGAAACACCATATATTTT. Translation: CASSAGTGGGNTIYF.

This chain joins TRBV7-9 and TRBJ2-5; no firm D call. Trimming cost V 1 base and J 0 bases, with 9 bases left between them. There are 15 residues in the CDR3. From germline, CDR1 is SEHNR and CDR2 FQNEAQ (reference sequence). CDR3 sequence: CASSLGSLDQETQYF. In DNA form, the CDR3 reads TGTGCCAGCAGCTTAGGCTCCCTAGACCAAGAGACCCAGTACTTC.

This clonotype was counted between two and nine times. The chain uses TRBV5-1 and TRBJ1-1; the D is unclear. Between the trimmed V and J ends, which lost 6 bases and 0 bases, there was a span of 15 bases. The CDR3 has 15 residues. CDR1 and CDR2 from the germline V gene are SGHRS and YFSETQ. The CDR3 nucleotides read TGCGCCAGCAAGCTTTCGAACACGATGAACACTGAAGCTTTCTTT. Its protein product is CASKLSNTMNTEAFF.

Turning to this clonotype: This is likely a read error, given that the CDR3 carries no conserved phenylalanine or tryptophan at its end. The chain's CDR3 is CASSLGGSSYNEQFS. The CDR3 coding sequence is TGTGCCAGCAGTTTAGGGGGAAGCTCCTACAATGAGCAGTTCTCC. The chain carries TRBV12-3 or TRBV12-4 and TRBJ2-1, with D unclear. This CDR3 has 15 amino acids. The V gene lost 1 base and the J gene lost 0 bases, with 7 bases spanning the gap.

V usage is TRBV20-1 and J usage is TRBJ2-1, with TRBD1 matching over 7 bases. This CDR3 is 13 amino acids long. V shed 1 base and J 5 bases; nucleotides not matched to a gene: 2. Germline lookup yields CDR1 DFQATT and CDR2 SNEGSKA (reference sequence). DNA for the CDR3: TGCAGTGCTAGAGGACAGGGAGACAATGAGCAGTTCTTC. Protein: CSARGQGDNEQFF.